In this sample, the clone carrying this T cell receptor (beta chain) turned up many times. Antigen: not known. This sample is part of a study of regulatory T cells in long-lasting Graves disease. Noted time point: newly diagnosed GD, antithyroid drugs for less than 3 months. RNA extracted from PBMCs served as the sequencing template. CDR1 ENHRY and CDR2 SYGVKD come from the germline V gene. The CDR3 extends over 17 amino acids. V lost 0 bases to trimming and J lost 0 bases, with 13 bases between them. Study-level results: Persistent Graves' patients possessed reduced TCR diversity relative to recently diagnosed ones. Persistent disease showed a preference for TRBV28, TRBJ1-2 and TRBJ2-5.

Construction of TCR beta libraries relied on iRepertoire HTBI primers and on Arm-PCR targeting CDR3 regions. MiXCR was run by TCRdb on the multiplex PCR reads, yielding one entry per CDR3 protein. The sample records over 350,000 distinct CDR3 sequences, around 16% being singletons. This sample also appeared in a second study, on T cells in Graves' hyperthyroidism and ophthalmopathy. That study adds: Every diagnosis used clinical symptoms, serum thyroxine and TRAb, thyroid ultrasound and orbital computed tomography. Blood also showed most of the thyroid clonotypes that were expanded above 0.001.

The TCR was taken from a woman aged 35 to 49 with Graves disease. The J gene is TRBJ2-3, the V gene TRBV10-3; D perhaps matches TRBD2 (6 bases). This specimen consisted of peripheral blood mononuclear cells (PBMCs), obtained at new diagnosis, from a patient treated with antithyroid drugs. DNA of the CDR3: TGTGCCATCAGTGAGTCCAGTGTGGGACTTAGCACAGATACGCAGTATTTT. Amino acids: CAISESSVGLSTDTQYF.